The clone carrying this TCR beta chain was detected ten times or more. What it binds is not known. Just one base apart from a much larger clone, this may be a read error. The record originates from a study of T cells after yellow fever vaccination. General study findings and limits: Any FACS-sorted repertoire could hold abundant clonotypes that contaminate it from the bulk population. At under 98% for CD4 and just over 85% for CD8, most primary-vaccination clones showed up again after the booster.

5'RACE template switching produced TCR cDNA carrying a universal primer site and UMIs. TCRdb ran MiXCR on the 5' RACE reads and lists one entry per CDR3 protein. The table includes 200,000 to 300,000 distinct CDR3 sequences, approximately 3.8% detected once. The germline V gene encodes CDR1 SGHRS and CDR2 YFSETQ. This CDR3 has 14 amino acids. V dropped 3 bases and J dropped 0; count of bases not matched to a gene: 2. This chain uses TRBV5-1 with TRBJ1-1, with TRBD1 matching 7 bases. The sequence derives from a man younger than 35 who received the YFV17D yellow fever vaccine. The sequencing used PBMCs, collected 15 days after the yellow fever booster vaccination. The CDR3 is CASSWGQMNTEAFF. The CDR3 nucleotides are TGCGCCAGCAGCTGGGGACAGATGAACACTGAAGCTTTCTTT.